The source of this TCR beta chain is a study of shared clonotypes between healthy human individuals. With respect to this clone: One junction end disagrees with the germline gene, perhaps due to a read error.

CDR1 MNHEY and CDR2 SVGAGI come from the germline V gene. The CDR3 length is 16 residues. Measured with immunoSEQ multiplex PCR; TCRdb has only the in-frame clones, and not every one. Of millions of clones in the sample, roughly nine tenths were seen once. Sequences were obtained from naive CD4+ T cells sorted from blood. Subset described: CD45RA+ positively selected. The chain carries TRBV6-5 and TRBJ2-7, with D possibly matching TRBD1 (6 bases). The TCR originated in a man younger than 35 in good health. The CDR3: CASRYLPGQNPYEQYF. As DNA, the CDR3 is TGTGCCAGCAGGTACTTACCGGGACAAAACCCCTACGAGCAGTACTTC.